Listed here is a single T cell receptor (beta chain). This sample was included in a study of shared T cell receptors in the human thymus. Sequencing used immunoSEQ multiplex PCR; TCRdb keeps in-frame clones, though not all of them. The sample gives approximately 760,000 clones, roughly 85% of which show up once; roughly 0.01% is in the top ten. The V end lost 0 bases, the J end lost 0 bases, and 14 bases lay between the germline ends. Germline CDR1 is LNHNV and CDR2 is YYDKDF (reference sequence). The CDR3 is made up of 17 amino acids. The data also belong to a second study, concerning human thymus T cells. As reported in that work: The source of the thymus tissue was resections taken during corrective heart surgery.

The sequenced sample was thymocytes. This TCR came from a girl in the first two years of life with a congenital heart defect. The chain carries TRBV15 and TRBJ1-1; D is ambiguous. CDR3 amino acids: CATSREQLTPMNTEAFF. In DNA form, the CDR3 reads TGTGCCACCAGCAGAGAACAGCTCACTCCCATGAACACTGAAGCTTTCTTT.